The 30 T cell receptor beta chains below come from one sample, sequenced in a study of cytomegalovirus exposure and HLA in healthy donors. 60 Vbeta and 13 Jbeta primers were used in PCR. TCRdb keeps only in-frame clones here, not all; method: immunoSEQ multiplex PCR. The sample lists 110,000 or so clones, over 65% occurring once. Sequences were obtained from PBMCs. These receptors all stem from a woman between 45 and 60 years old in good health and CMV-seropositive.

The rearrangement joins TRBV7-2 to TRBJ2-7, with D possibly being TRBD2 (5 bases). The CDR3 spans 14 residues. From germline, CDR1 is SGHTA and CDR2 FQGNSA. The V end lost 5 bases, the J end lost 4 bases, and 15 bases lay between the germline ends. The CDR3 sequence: CASSGSRPGYEQYF. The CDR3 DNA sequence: TGTGCCAGCAGCGGCAGCCGTCCGGGGTACGAGCAGTACTTC.

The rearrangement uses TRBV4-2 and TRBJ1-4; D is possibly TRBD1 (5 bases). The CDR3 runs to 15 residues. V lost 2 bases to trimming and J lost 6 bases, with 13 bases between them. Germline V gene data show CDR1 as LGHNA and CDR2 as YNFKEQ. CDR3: CASSQPTVSDEKLFF. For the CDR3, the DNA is TGTGCCAGCAGCCAACCGACAGTCTCCGATGAAAAACTGTTTTTT.

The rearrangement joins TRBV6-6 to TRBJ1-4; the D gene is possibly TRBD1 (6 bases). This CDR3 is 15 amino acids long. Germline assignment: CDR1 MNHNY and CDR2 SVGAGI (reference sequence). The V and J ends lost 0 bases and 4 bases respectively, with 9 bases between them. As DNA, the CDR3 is TGTGCCAGCAGTTACTCGGACAGCTTTAATGAAAAACTGTTTTTT. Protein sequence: CASSYSDSFNEKLFF.

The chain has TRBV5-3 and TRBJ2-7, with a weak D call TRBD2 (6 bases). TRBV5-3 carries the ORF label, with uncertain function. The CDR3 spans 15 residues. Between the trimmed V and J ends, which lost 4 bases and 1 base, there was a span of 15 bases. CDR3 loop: CARSVRDGGSYEQYF. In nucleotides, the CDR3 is TGTGCCAGAAGCGTACGGGACGGGGGATCCTACGAGCAGTACTTC.

DNA of the CDR3: TGTGCCAGCAGTTTCACTAGCGGGGGGGCCCCTGGGGCCAACGTCCTGACTTTC. Residues: CASSFTSGGAPGANVLTF. The chain links TRBV27 to TRBJ2-6, with 13 nucleotides matching TRBD2. This CDR3 has 18 residues. The V segment lost 3 bases and the J segment 2 bases; nucleotides outside the gene matches: 4. Germline values: CDR1 MNHEY, CDR2 SMNVEV (reference sequence).

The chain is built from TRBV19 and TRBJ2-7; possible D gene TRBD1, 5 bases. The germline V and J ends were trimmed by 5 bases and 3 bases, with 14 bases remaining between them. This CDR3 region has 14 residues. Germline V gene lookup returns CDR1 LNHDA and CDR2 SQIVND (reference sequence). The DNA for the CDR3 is TGTGCCAGTAGTGCTCGAGGACATCGCTACGAGCAGTACTTC. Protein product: CASSARGHRYEQYF. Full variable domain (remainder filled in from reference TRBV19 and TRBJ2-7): DGGITQSPKYLFRKEGQNVTLSCEQNLNHDAMYWYRQDPGQGLRLIYYSQIVNDFQKGDIAEGYSVSREKKESFPLTVTSAQKNPTAFYLCASSARGHRYEQYFGPGTRLTVT.

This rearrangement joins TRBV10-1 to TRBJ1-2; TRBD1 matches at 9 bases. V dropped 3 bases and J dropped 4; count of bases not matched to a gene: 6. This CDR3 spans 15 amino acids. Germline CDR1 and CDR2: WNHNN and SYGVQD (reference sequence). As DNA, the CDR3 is TGCGCCAGCAGTGACGGACAGGGGATTGCCTATGGCTACACCTTC. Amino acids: CASSDGQGIAYGYTF.

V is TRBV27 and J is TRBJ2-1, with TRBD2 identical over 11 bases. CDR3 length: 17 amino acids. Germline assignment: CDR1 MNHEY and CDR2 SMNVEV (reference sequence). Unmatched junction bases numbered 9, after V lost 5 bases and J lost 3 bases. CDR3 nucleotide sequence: TGTGCCAGCAGTCTTACCATAACTAGCGGGAGCTACAATGAGCAGTTCTTC. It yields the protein CASSLTITSGSYNEQFF.

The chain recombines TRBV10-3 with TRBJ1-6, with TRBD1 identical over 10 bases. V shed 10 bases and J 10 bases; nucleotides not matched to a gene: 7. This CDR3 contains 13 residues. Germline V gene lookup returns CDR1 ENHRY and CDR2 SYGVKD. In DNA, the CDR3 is TGTGCCACCTGGGACAGGGGAAGCTCACCCCTCCACTTT. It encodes CATWDRGSSPLHF.

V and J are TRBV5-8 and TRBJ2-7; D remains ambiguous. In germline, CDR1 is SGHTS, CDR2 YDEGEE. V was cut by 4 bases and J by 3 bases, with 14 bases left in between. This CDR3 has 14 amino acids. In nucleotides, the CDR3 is TGTGCCAGCAGCCTTACCCCCGGTTACTACGAGCAGTACTTC. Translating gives CASSLTPGYYEQYF.

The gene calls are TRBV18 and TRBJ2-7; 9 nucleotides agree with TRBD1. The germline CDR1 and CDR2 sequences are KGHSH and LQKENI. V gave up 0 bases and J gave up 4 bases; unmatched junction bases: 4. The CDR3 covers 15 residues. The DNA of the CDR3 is TGTGCCAGCTCACCACCGGGACAGGGCGGGTACGAGCAGTACTTC. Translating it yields CASSPPGQGGYEQYF.

DNA for the CDR3: TGTGCCAGCAGAAGCGGGAGTAGCACAGATACGCAGTATTTT. It specifies CASRSGSSTDTQYF. V is TRBV19 and J is TRBJ2-3, with 8 nucleotides matching TRBD2. With 9 bases clipped from V and 0 bases from J, the junction kept 5 bases outside the gene matches. The V gene's germline CDR1 is LNHDA and CDR2 SQIVND (reference sequence). The length of the CDR3 is 14 residues.

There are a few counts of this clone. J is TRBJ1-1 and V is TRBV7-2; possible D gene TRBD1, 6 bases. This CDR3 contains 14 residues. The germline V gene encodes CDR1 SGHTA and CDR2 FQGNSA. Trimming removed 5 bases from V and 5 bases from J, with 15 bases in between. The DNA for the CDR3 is TGTGCCAGCAGCCCCCGGGACATGAGGACTGAAGCTTTCTTT. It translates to CASSPRDMRTEAFF.

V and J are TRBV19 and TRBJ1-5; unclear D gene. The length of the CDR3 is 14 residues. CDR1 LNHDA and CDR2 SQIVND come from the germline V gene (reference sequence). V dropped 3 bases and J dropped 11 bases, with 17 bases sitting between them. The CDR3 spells CASSIPGGRWAQHF. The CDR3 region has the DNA TGTGCCAGTAGTATCCCAGGAGGACGTTGGGCCCAGCATTTT.

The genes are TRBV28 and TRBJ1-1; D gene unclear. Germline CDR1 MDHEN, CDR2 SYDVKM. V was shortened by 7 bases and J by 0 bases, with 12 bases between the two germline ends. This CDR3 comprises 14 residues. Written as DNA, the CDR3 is TGTGCCAGCAAACGGGAGTTAATGAACACTGAAGCTTTCTTT. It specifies CASKRELMNTEAFF.

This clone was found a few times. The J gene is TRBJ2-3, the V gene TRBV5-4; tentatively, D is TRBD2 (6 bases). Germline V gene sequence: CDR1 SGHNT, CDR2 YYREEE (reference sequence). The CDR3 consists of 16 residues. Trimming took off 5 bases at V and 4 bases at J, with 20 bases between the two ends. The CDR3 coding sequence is TGTGCCAGCAGACCTCCGGGACGTAGCGGCTCAGATACGCAGTATTTT. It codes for CASRPPGRSGSDTQYF. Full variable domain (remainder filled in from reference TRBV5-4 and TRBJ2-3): ETGVTQSPTHLIKTRGQQVTLRCSSQSGHNTVSWYQQALGQGPQFIFQYYREEENGRGNFPPRFSGLQFPNYSSELNVNALELDDSALYLCASRPPGRSGSDTQYFGPGTRLTVL.

For the CDR3, the DNA is TGTGCCAGCAGCTCACAGGCGCTGAACACTGAAGCTTTCTTT. It encodes CASSSQALNTEAFF. The chain joins TRBV7-2 to TRBJ1-1; a weak D match, TRBD1 (5 bases). The length of the CDR3 is 14 residues. V was clipped by 4 bases and J by 0 bases, with 9 bases between them. Germline CDR1 is SGHTA and CDR2 is FQGNSA.

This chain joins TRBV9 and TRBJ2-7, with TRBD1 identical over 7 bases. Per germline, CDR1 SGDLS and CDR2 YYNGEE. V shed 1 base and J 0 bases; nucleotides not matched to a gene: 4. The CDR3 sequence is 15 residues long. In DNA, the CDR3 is TGTGCCAGCAGCGTACAGGGGGAGAGCTCCTACGAGCAGTACTTC. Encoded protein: CASSVQGESSYEQYF.

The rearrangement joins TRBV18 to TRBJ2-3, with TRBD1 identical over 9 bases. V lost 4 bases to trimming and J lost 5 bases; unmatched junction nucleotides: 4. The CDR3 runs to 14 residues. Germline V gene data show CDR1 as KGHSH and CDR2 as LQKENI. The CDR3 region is CASSQTGGGDTQYF. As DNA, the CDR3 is TGTGCCAGCTCACAAACAGGGGGCGGAGATACGCAGTATTTT. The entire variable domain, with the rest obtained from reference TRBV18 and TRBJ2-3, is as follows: NAGVMQNPRHLVRRRGQEARLRCSPMKGHSHVYWYRQLPEEGLKFMVYLQKENIIDESGMPKERFSAEFPKEGPSILRIQQVVRGDSAAYFCASSQTGGGDTQYFGPGTRLTVL.

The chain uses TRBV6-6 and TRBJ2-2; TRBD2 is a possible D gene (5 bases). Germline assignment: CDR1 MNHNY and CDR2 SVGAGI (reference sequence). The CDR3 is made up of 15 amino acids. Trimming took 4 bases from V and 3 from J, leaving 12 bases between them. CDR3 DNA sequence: TGTGCCAGCAGTTCCGTGAAGGAGGACACCGGGGAGCTGTTTTTT. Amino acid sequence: CASSSVKEDTGELFF.

The CDR3 sequence is CASSRETGEKLFF. CDR3 in DNA: TGCGCCAGCAGCAGGGAGACAGGGGAAAAACTGTTTTTT. V usage is TRBV5-1 and J usage is TRBJ1-4; TRBD1 matches at 7 bases. The CDR3 has 13 amino acids. Unmatched junction bases numbered 5, after V lost 4 bases and J lost 8 bases. CDR1 and CDR2 (germline): SGHRS, YFSETQ.

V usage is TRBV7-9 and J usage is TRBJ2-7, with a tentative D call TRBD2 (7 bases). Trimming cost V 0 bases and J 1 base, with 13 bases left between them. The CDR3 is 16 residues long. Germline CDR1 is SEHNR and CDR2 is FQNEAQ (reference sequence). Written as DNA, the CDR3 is TGTGCCAGCAGCTTAGCGAGGGGGGGATCATCCTACGAGCAGTACTTC. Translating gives CASSLARGGSSYEQYF.

CDR3 bases: TGCGCCAGCAGCCAAGATTCACAGGGATATCAGCCCCAGCATTTT. As protein: CASSQDSQGYQPQHF. This rearrangement joins TRBV4-3 to TRBJ1-5, with a tentative D call TRBD1 (6 bases). Germline CDR1 and CDR2: LGHNA and YSLEER. CDR3 length: 15 amino acids. V was trimmed by 0 bases and J by 5 bases, leaving 11 bases between them.

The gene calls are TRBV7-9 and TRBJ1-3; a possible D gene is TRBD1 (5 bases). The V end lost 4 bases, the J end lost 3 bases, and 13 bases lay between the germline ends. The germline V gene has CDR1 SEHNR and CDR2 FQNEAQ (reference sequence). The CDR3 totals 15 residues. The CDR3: CASSSDWGGGNTIYF. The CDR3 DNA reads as TGTGCCAGCAGCTCAGACTGGGGGGGTGGAAACACCATATATTTT.

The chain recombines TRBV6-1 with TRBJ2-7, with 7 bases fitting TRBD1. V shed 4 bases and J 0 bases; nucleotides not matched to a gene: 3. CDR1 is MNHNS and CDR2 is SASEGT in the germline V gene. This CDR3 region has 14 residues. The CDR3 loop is CASSARDSSYEQYF. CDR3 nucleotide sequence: TGTGCCAGCAGTGCCCGGGACAGCTCCTACGAGCAGTACTTC.

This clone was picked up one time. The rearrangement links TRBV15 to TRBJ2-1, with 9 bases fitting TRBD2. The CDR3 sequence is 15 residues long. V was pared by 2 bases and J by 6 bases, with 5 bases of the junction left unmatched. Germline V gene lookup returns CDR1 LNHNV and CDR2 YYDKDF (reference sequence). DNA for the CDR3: TGTGCCACCAGCAGAACCGGGACTAGCCTCAATGAGCAGTTCTTC. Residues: CATSRTGTSLNEQFF.

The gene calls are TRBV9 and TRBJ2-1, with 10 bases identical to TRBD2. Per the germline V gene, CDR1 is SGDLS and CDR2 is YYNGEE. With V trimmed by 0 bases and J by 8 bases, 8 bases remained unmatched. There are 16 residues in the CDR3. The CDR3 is CASSVGGASGSYEQFF. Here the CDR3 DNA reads TGTGCCAGCAGCGTAGGGGGGGCTAGCGGGAGCTATGAGCAGTTCTTC.

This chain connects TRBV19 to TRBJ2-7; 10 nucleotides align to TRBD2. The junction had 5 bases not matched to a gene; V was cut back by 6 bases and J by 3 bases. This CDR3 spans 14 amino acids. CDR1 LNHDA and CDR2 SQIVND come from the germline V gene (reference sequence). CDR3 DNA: TGTGCCAGTAGAAACCTAGCGGGGGACTACGAGCAGTACTTC. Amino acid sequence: CASRNLAGDYEQYF.

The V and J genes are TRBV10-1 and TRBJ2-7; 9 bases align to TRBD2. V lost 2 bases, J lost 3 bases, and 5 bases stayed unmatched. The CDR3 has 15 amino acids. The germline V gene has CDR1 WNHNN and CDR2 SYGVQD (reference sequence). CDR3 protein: CASSERASGNYEQYF. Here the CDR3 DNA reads TGCGCCAGCAGTGAGAGGGCTAGCGGGAACTACGAGCAGTACTTC.

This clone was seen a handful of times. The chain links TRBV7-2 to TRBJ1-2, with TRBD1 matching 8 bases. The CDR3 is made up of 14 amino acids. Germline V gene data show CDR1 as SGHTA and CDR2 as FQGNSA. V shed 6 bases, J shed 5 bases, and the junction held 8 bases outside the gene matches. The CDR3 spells CASSGQGSNYGYTF. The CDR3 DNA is TGTGCCAGCAGTGGACAGGGTAGTAATTATGGCTACACCTTC.